These 31 T cell receptor beta chains originate from one sample sequenced in a study of regulatory T cells in long-lasting Graves disease (dated by TCRdb to about 2021). The library came from multiplex PCR. The sequencing machine was an Illumina HiSeq 4000. To build TCR beta libraries, CDR3 regions were amplified by Arm-PCR using iRepertoire HTBI primers. TCRdb trimmed the raw reads at Q25, called clones with MiXCR and kept productive beta chains. Entries that share a CDR3 protein sequence are merged under the most common genes and DNA. The sample profile shows a few hundred thousand distinct CDR3 sequences; about 13% of them were found once. The ten largest clones add up to about 10% of the sample. The meaning of the sample's time point label: newly diagnosed GD, antithyroid drugs for less than 3 months. For both TCR sequencing and RNA sequencing, RNA was extracted from PBMCs in TRIzol. The sample was also reused in another study, on T cells in Graves' hyperthyroidism and ophthalmopathy.

The sequencing here drew on peripheral blood mononuclear cells (PBMCs), taken at new diagnosis, from a patient treated with antithyroid drugs. These receptors all stem from a man under 40 with Graves disease. Donor details come from another sample of the same person, matched by shared clones.

The chain combines TRBV19 with TRBJ2-1; the match to TRBD2 covers 8 bases. CDR3 length: 13 amino acids. Per the germline V gene, CDR1 is LNHDA and CDR2 is SQIVND (reference sequence). After removal of 6 bases from V and 9 bases from J, the junction contained 7 bases not matched to a gene. CDR3 nucleotide sequence: TGTGCCAGTAGATCCCTAGCGGGCACTGAGCAGTTCTTC. Translating gives CASRSLAGTEQFF.

This clonotype has just a few counts. The chain recombines TRBV7-2 with TRBJ2-1, with 15 bases fitting TRBD2. CDR3 length equals 16 residues. From germline, CDR1 is SGHTA and CDR2 FQGNSA. V lost 5 bases, J lost 10 bases, and 9 bases stayed unmatched. CDR3 residues: CASSRFAGTSGREQFF. The CDR3 DNA follows: TGTGCCAGCAGCAGATTTGCAGGGACTAGCGGGAGGGAGCAGTTCTTC.

CDR3 in DNA: TGCGCCAGCAGCCCCGGACAAATGATAATCGGGGAGCAGTTCTTC. Protein product: CASSPGQMIIGEQFF. The V call is TRBV5-1, the J call TRBJ2-1, with TRBD1 as a possible D gene (5 bases). The CDR3 length is 15 residues. The ends were cut back, 4 bases at V and 10 bases at J, with 21 bases in the middle. Germline values: CDR1 SGHRS, CDR2 YFSETQ.

Comments on this clonotype: A read error may be the cause here, since a much bigger clone is one base away. The chain couples TRBV7-3 to TRBJ2-7, with 14 bases identical to TRBD2. The CDR3 is 17 amino acids. Germline lookup yields CDR1 SGHTA and CDR2 FQGTGA. Trimming took 0 bases from V and 7 from J; bases not matched to a gene: 8. The CDR3 reads CASSLTGTSGSRNEQYF. The CDR3 DNA sequence: TGTGCCAGCAGCTTAACGGGGACTAGCGGGAGTAGAAATGAGCAGTACTTC.

The chain recombines TRBV24-1 with TRBJ2-2; D unresolved. Trimming pared 0 bases from V and 5 bases from J, leaving 15 bases between. Germline CDR1 is KGHDR and CDR2 is SFDVKD. The CDR3 has 17 residues. The CDR3 reads CATSDLRPGLSTGELFF. The CDR3 DNA reads as TGTGCCACCAGTGATTTGAGGCCCGGCCTAAGTACCGGGGAGCTGTTTTTT.

This clonotype has more than one count but fewer than ten. The CDR3 here is CASSIDRDRGYEQYF. The CDR3 bases are TGTGCCAGTAGTATAGACCGGGACAGGGGATACGAGCAGTACTTC. The rearrangement links TRBV19 to TRBJ2-7; 10 bases align to TRBD1. V lost 0 bases and J lost 4; bases outside the gene matches: 3. Germline V gene lookup returns CDR1 LNHDA and CDR2 SQIVND (reference sequence). The CDR3 runs 15 residues.

This clonotype came up a few times. This likely comes from a read error, as the CDR3 has no conserved phenylalanine or tryptophan at its end. CDR3 nucleotides: TGTGCCAGCTCACCAAGGGTGCTCGGAAGCGATGAGCAGTTCCTC. The encoded protein is CASSPRVLGSDEQFL. The chain uses TRBV18 and TRBJ2-1; D is ambiguous. There are 15 residues in the CDR3. With 2 bases removed from V and 8 bases from J, the gap between germline ends came to 16 bases. Per the germline V gene, CDR1 is KGHSH and CDR2 is LQKENI.

This clonotype came up many times. This chain uses TRBV12-3 or TRBV12-4 with TRBJ2-3; D is undetermined. The CDR3 has 15 residues. V was clipped by 7 bases and J by 4 bases, with 18 bases between them. CDR3 coding DNA: TGTGCCAGCACCTTCGGGCGGTATCGGGCAGATACGCAGTATTTT. Residues: CASTFGRYRADTQYF.

This clonotype was detected ten times or more. The genes are TRBV7-2 and TRBJ2-1, with a possible D match to TRBD1 (5 bases). The CDR3 loop spans 11 amino acids. The V gene lost 7 bases and the J gene lost 14 bases, with 15 bases spanning the gap. Germline V gives CDR1 SGHTA, CDR2 FQGNSA. The CDR3 protein is CASTLGLVKFF. The CDR3 nucleotides read TGTGCCAGCACCCTGGGGCTAGTAAAGTTCTTC.

The chain joins TRBV10-3 to TRBJ1-1, with D possibly being TRBD1 (6 bases). V was shortened by 11 bases and J by 4 bases, with 11 bases between the two germline ends. The CDR3 contains 11 residues. Germline CDR1 is ENHRY and CDR2 is SYGVKD. This CDR3 reads CAVGGVTEAFF. CDR3 bases: TGTGCCGTAGGGGGAGTCACTGAAGCTTTCTTT.

This clonotype was counted ten times or more. One end of the junction varies from germline; a read error may be responsible. The chain has TRBV27 and TRBJ2-6; possibly TRBD2 for D (5 bases). Per germline, CDR1 MNHEY and CDR2 SMNVEV (reference sequence). CDR3 size: 14 residues. CDR3 sequence (DNA): TGTGCCAGCACGAGGGCTGCTGGAGCCAACGTCCTGACTTTC. It is translated as CASTRAAGANVLTF.

This clonotype was counted many times. The rearrangement joins TRBV20-1 to TRBJ1-1; no clear D gene. The CDR3 consists of 13 residues. Germline loops: CDR1 DFQATT, CDR2 SNEGSKA (reference sequence). Trimming cost V 6 bases and J 1 base, with 12 bases left between them. CDR3 nucleotide sequence: TGCAGTGCGCCCCTTCCAGAGAACACTGAAGCTTTCTTT. Translating gives CSAPLPENTEAFF.

At least ten counts were recorded for this clonotype. The chain is built from TRBV27 and TRBJ2-4, with TRBD2 matching 11 bases. Germline-derived CDR1 and CDR2 are MNHEY and SMNVEV (reference sequence). J gave up 0 bases and V 5 bases, and 6 bases lay outside the gene matches. The CDR3 totals 17 residues. CDR3 sequence (DNA): TGTGCCAGCAGTCTTCATGGACTAGCGGGAGCCAAAAACATTCAGTACTTC. This codes for CASSLHGLAGAKNIQYF.

This clonotype was detected many times. The chain combines TRBV29-1 with TRBJ1-2; 7 bases align to TRBD1. V was clipped by 4 bases and J by 5 bases; unmatched bases: 10. CDR1 SQVTM and CDR2 ANQGSEA come from the germline V gene. CDR3 length: 14 amino acids. The chain's CDR3 is CSVGTGPGSYGYTF. CDR3 nucleotide sequence: TGCAGCGTTGGGACAGGCCCCGGATCATATGGCTACACCTTC. Full variable domain (rest looked up from reference TRBV29-1 and TRBJ1-2): SAVISQKPSRDICQRGTSLTIQCQVDSQVTMMFWYRQQPGQSLTLIATANQGSEATYESGFVIDKFPISRPNLTFSTLTVSNMSPEDSSIYLCSVGTGPGSYGYTFGSGTRLTVV.

This clonotype was counted at least ten times. CDR3 residues: CASSYPGQGYYGYTF. The CDR3 region has the DNA TGTGCCAGCAGTTACCCGGGACAGGGCTACTATGGCTACACCTTC. J is TRBJ1-2 and V is TRBV6-5, with TRBD1 identical over 9 bases. This CDR3 region has 15 residues. The ends lost 2 bases at V and 3 bases at J; junction bases unmatched: 4. Germline-derived CDR1 and CDR2 are MNHEY and SVGAGI.

At least ten counts were recorded for this clonotype. This chain connects TRBV13 to TRBJ2-7, with D tentatively TRBD1 (5 bases). V lost 3 bases, J lost 2 bases, and 8 bases lay in between. Germline V gene lookup returns CDR1 PRHDT and CDR2 FYEKMQ (reference sequence). The CDR3 covers 13 residues. CDR3 DNA: TGTGCCAGCAGCTTTGACAGAACCTACGAGCAGTACTTC. The encoded protein is CASSFDRTYEQYF.

This clonotype appeared many times. This sequence joins TRBV7-3 and TRBJ2-1, with TRBD2 identical over 9 bases. The CDR3 is made up of 15 amino acids. Trimming cost V 5 bases and J 10 bases; bases outside gene matches: 12. From germline, CDR1 is SGHTA and CDR2 FQGTGA. CDR3 protein: CASSPTSGGWEEQFF. The CDR3 DNA is TGTGCCAGCAGCCCGACTAGCGGAGGCTGGGAGGAGCAGTTCTTC.

The sample holds many counts of this clonotype. The DNA of the CDR3 is TGCAGTGCTAGAGGCCCCGGGACTAGCGGGAGGGGAAATGAGCAGTTCTTC. This codes for CSARGPGTSGRGNEQFF. The chain links TRBV20-1 to TRBJ2-1, with TRBD2 identical over 16 bases. The V segment lost 1 base and the J segment 7 bases; nucleotides outside the gene matches: 7. This CDR3 has 17 residues. Germline loops: CDR1 DFQATT, CDR2 SNEGSKA (reference sequence).

With respect to this clonotype: Given a much more abundant clone one base away, this may be a read error. The conserved phenylalanine or tryptophan is not found at the CDR3 terminus, so this likely reflects a read error. The chain combines TRBV9 with TRBJ2-5; TRBD1 matches at 7 bases. The V and J ends lost 7 bases and 4 bases, in that order; junction bases with no gene match: 10. This CDR3 has 14 amino acids. CDR1 SGDLS and CDR2 YYNGEE come from the germline V gene. In DNA form, the CDR3 reads TGTGCCAGCTCACCTACTAGACAGGGAGAGACCCAGTACCTC. This translates into CASSPTRQGETQYL.

There are many counts of this clonotype. V is TRBV19 and J is TRBJ1-4, with TRBD1 matching over 7 bases. Germline V gives CDR1 LNHDA, CDR2 SQIVND (reference sequence). There are 15 residues in the CDR3. Trimming removed 2 bases from V and 1 base from J; junction bases left unmatched: 1. Written as DNA, the CDR3 is TGTGCCAGTAGTATAAGGGGGCGAACTAATGAAAAACTGTTTTTT. Its protein is CASSIRGRTNEKLFF.

A word on this clonotype: A far more abundant clone sits one base away, making this likely a read error. The chain has TRBV27 and TRBJ2-3; D is ambiguous. CDR3 length equals 11 residues. Germline lookup yields CDR1 MNHEY and CDR2 SMNVEV (reference sequence). V gave up 5 bases and J gave up 10 bases, with 10 bases separating them. The CDR3 coding sequence is TGTGCCAGCAGTACGGCGGATGCGCAGTATTTT. Amino acid sequence: CASSTADAQYF.

This clonotype was seen many times. The chain recombines TRBV2 with TRBJ2-1; the match to TRBD2 covers 12 bases. Germline CDR1 and CDR2: SNHLY and FYNNEI. The ends lost 6 bases at V and 2 bases at J; junction bases unmatched: 2. The CDR3 length is 15 residues. This CDR3 is CASSRLAGAYNEQFF. Here the CDR3 DNA reads TGTGCCAGCAGCAGACTAGCGGGGGCCTACAATGAGCAGTTCTTC.

The CDR3 region is CASSFQGGLNTEAFF. CDR3 nucleotides: TGTGCCAGCAGCTTTCAGGGGGGGCTGAACACTGAAGCTTTCTTT. This rearrangement joins TRBV7-9 to TRBJ1-1; 7 bases fit TRBD1. After removal of 3 bases from V and 0 bases from J, the junction contained 4 bases not matched to a gene. This CDR3 region has 15 residues. Germline V lookup: CDR1 SEHNR, CDR2 FQNEAQ (reference sequence).

This clonotype was counted many times. This chain links TRBV2 with TRBJ2-3, with D perhaps matching TRBD2 (5 bases). Germline CDR1 and CDR2: SNHLY and FYNNEI. The germline V and J ends were trimmed by 10 bases and 2 bases, with 25 bases remaining between them. There are 17 residues in the CDR3. The CDR3 coding sequence is TGTGCCATCCCGTACGGGATCGCGACCTCATCCACAGATACGCAGTATTTT. It yields the protein CAIPYGIATSSTDTQYF. Full variable domain (remainder filled in from reference TRBV2 and TRBJ2-3): EPEVTQTPSHQVTQMGQEVILRCVPISNHLYFYWYRQILGQKVEFLVSFYNNEISEKSEIFDDQFSVERPDGSNFTLKIRSTKLEDSAMYFCAIPYGIATSSTDTQYFGPGTRLTVL.

V usage is TRBV4-2 and J usage is TRBJ2-3; a weak D match, TRBD2 (5 bases). The V end lost 1 base, the J end lost 2 bases, and 13 bases lay between the germline ends. The CDR3 runs 16 residues. Germline values: CDR1 LGHNA, CDR2 YNFKEQ. CDR3 residues: CASSQGASSDTDTQYF. The CDR3 region has the DNA TGTGCCAGCAGCCAAGGGGCTAGCTCAGACACAGATACGCAGTATTTT.

The chain joins TRBV6-4 to TRBJ2-1, with a tentative D call TRBD2 (6 bases). Germline V gives CDR1 MRHNA, CDR2 SNTAGT. The V end lost 4 bases, the J end lost 4 bases, and 17 bases lay between the germline ends. This CDR3 is 16 amino acids long. This CDR3 is CASSGSLGGGYNEQFF. The CDR3 DNA sequence: TGTGCCAGCAGTGGCTCTTTGGGGGGAGGATACAATGAGCAGTTCTTC.

In this sample, this clonotype turned up many times. CDR3 loop: CASRKVDRSETQYF. The CDR3 nucleotides read TGTGCCAGCAGGAAAGTTGACAGGTCGGAGACCCAGTACTTC. The chain joins TRBV12-3 or TRBV12-4 to TRBJ2-5, with D perhaps TRBD1 (6 bases). The CDR3 is 14 amino acids. The V and J ends lost 6 bases and 5 bases respectively, with 16 bases between them.

This clonotype was counted ten times or more. This rearrangement joins TRBV12-3 or TRBV12-4 to TRBJ2-7; no firm D call. The CDR3 extends over 13 amino acids. With 7 bases removed from V and 2 bases from J, the gap between germline ends came to 12 bases. CDR3 sequence: CASTEAATYEQYF. The CDR3, as DNA: TGTGCCAGCACTGAGGCAGCTACCTACGAGCAGTACTTC.

This clonotype has ten or more counts. The CDR3 nucleotides read TGCAGTGCTACACAGGACAGGGGGGTGGCAAATGAGCAGTTCTTC. It is translated as CSATQDRGVANEQFF. The chain carries TRBV20-1 and TRBJ2-1; TRBD1 matches 10 bases. V dropped 4 bases and J dropped 7; count of bases not matched to a gene: 10. The CDR3 extends over 15 amino acids. Germline CDR1 reads DFQATT; CDR2 reads SNEGSKA (reference sequence).

In nucleotides, the CDR3 is TGCAGTGCTAGAGATATGGCAGGCTATGGCTACACCTTC. This translates into CSARDMAGYGYTF. The rearrangement joins TRBV20-1 to TRBJ1-2; no clear D gene. The germline V gene encodes CDR1 DFQATT and CDR2 SNEGSKA (reference sequence). There are 13 residues in the CDR3. Trimming left V 0 bases short and J 4 bases short, with 9 bases between.

The rearrangement joins TRBV24-1 to TRBJ1-5; 7 bases map to TRBD1. Germline CDR1 is KGHDR and CDR2 is SFDVKD. This CDR3 comprises 15 residues. Trimming cost V 3 bases and J 5 bases; bases outside gene matches: 6. The CDR3 coding sequence is TGTGCCACCAGTGATCCTCGGACAGGAGATCAGCCCCAGCATTTT. It codes for CATSDPRTGDQPQHF.